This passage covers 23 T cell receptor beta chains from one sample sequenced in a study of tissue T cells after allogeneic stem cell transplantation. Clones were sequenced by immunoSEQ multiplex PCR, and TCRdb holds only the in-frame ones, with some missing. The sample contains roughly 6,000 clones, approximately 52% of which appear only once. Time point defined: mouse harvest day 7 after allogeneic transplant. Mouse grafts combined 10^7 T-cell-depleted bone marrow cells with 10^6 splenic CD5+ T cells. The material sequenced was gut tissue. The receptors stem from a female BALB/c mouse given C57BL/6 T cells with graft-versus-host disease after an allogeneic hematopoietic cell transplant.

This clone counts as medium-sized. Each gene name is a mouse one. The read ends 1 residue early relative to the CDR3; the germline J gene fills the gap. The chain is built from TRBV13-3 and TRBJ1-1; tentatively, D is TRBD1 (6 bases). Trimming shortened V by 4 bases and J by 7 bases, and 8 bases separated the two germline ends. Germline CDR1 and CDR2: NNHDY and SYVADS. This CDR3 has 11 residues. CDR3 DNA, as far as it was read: TGTGCCAGCAGTTGGGACATAGAAGTCTTC. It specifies CASSWDIEVF. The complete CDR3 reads CASSWDIEVFF.

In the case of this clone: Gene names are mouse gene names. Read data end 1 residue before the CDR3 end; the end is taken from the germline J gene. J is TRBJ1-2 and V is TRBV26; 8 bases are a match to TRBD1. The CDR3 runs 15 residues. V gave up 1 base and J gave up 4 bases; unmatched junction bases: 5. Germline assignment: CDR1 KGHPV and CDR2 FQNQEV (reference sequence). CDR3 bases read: TGTGCCAGCAGTCTGTTCCAGGGGGCGGTCTCCGACTACACC. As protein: CASSLFQGAVSDYT. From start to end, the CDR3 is CASSLFQGAVSDYTF. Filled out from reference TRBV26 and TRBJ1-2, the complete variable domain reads NSKVIQTPRYLVKGQGQKAKMRCIPEKGHPVVFWYQQNKNNEFKFLINFQNQEVLQQIDMTEKRFSAECPSNSPCSLEIQSSEAGDSALYLCASSLFQGAVSDYTFGSGTRLLVI.

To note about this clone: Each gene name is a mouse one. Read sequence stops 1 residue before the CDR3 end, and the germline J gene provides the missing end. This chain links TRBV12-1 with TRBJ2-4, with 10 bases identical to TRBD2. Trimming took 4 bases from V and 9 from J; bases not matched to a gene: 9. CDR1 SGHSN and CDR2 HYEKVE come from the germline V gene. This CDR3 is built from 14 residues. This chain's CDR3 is CASSRDWGERTLYF. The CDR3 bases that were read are TGTGCCAGCTCCCGCGACTGGGGGGAAAGAACCTTGTAC. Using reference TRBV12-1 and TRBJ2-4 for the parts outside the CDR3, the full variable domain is DSGVVQSPRHIIKEKGGRSVLTCIPISGHSNVVWYQQTLGKELKFLIQHYEKVERDKGFLPSRFSVQQFDDYHSEMNMSALELEDSAMYFCASSRDWGERTLYFGAGTRLSVL.

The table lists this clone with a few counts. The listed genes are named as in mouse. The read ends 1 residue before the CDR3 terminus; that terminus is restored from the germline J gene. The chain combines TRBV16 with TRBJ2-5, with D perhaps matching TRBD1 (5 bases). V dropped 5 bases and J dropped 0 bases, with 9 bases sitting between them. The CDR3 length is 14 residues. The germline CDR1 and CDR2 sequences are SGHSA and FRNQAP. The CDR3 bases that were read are TGTGCAAGCAGCCCCAGGGTTAACCAAGACACCCAGTAC. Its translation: CASSPRVNQDTQY. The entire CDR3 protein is CASSPRVNQDTQYF. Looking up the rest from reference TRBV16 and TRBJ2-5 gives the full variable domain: NAGVIQTPRHKVTGKGQEATLWCEPISGHSAVFWYRQTIVQGLEFLTYFRNQAPIDDSGMPKERFSAQMPNQSHSTLKIQSTQPQDSAVYLCASSPRVNQDTQYFGPGTRLLVL.

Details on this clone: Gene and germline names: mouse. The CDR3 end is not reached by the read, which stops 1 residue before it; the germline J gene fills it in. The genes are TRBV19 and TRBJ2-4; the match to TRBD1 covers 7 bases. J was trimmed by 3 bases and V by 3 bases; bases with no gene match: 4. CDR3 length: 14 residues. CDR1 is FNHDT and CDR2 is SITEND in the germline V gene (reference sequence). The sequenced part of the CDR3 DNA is TGTGCCAGCAGTAGACAGGGTGGGCAAAACACCTTGTAC. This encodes CASSRQGGQNTLY. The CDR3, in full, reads CASSRQGGQNTLYF.

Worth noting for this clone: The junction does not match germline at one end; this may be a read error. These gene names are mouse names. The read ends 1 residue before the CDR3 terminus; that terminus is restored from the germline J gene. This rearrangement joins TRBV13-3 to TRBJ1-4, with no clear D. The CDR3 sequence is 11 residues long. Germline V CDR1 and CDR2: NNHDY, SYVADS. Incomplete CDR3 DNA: TGTGCCAACAGTGACGACGAAAGATTATTT. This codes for CANSDDERLF. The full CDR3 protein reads CANSDDERLFF.

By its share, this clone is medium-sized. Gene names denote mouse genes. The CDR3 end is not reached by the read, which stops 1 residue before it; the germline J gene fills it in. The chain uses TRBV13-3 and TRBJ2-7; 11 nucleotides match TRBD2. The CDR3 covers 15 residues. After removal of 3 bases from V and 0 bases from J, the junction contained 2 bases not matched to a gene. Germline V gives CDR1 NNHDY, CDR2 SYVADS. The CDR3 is CASSGTGGSSYEQYF. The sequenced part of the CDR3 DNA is TGTGCCAGCAGTGGGACTGGGGGGAGCTCCTATGAACAGTAC.

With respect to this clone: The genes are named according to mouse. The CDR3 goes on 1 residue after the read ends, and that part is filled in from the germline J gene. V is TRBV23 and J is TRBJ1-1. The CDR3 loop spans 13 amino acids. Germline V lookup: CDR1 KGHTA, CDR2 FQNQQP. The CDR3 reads CSSSRPGGTEVFF. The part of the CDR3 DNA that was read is TGCTCCAGCAGTCGTCCGGGGGGCACAGAAGTCTTC.

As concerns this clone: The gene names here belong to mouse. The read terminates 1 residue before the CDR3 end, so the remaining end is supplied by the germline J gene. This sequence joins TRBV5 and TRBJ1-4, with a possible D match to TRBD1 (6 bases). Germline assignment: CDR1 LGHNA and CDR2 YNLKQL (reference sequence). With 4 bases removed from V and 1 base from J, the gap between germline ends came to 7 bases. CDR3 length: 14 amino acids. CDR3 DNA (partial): TGTGCCAGCAGCCGGGACAATTCCAACGAAAGATTATTT. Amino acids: CASSRDNSNERLF. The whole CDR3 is CASSRDNSNERLFF.

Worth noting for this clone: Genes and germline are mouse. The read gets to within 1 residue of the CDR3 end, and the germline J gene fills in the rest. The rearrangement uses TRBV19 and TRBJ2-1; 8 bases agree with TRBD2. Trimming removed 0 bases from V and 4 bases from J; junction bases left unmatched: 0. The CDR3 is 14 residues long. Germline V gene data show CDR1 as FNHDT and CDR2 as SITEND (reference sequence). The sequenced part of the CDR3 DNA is TGTGCCAGCAGTATAGGGACTGGGTATGCTGAGCAGTTC. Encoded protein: CASSIGTGYAEQF. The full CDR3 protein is CASSIGTGYAEQFF.

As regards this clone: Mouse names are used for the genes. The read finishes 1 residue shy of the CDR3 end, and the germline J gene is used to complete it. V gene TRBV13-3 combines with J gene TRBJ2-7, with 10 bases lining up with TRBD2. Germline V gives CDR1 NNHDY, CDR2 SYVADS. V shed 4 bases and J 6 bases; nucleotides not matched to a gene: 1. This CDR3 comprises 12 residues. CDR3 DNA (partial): TGTGCCAGCAGTTGGGACTGGGGTGAACAGTAC. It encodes CASSWDWGEQY. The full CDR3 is CASSWDWGEQYF.

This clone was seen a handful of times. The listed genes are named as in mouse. Partial CDR3 DNA: TGTGCCAGCAGTCTACTGGGTAGTCAAAACACCTTGTAC. As protein: CASSLLGSQNTLY. The entire CDR3 is CASSLLGSQNTLYF. V and J are TRBV26 and TRBJ2-4; D perhaps matches TRBD2 (6 bases). The CDR3 end is not reached by the read, which stops 1 residue before it; the germline J gene fills it in. The CDR3 runs to 14 residues. Trimming cost V 3 bases and J 0 bases, with 7 bases left between them. Looked up from germline, CDR1 is KGHPV and CDR2 is FQNQEV (reference sequence).

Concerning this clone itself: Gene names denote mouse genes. The CDR3 protein is CASSSGHANTGQLYF. The CDR3 DNA, read in part, is TGTGCCAGCAGTTCGGGACACGCAAACACCGGGCAGCTCTAC. The chain links TRBV19 to TRBJ2-2; D is perhaps TRBD1 (6 bases). The CDR3 end falls 1 residue outside the read, so it is completed with the germline J gene. This CDR3 comprises 15 residues. Germline CDR1 FNHDT, CDR2 SITEND (reference sequence). Trimming removed 4 bases from V and 0 bases from J, with 10 bases in between.

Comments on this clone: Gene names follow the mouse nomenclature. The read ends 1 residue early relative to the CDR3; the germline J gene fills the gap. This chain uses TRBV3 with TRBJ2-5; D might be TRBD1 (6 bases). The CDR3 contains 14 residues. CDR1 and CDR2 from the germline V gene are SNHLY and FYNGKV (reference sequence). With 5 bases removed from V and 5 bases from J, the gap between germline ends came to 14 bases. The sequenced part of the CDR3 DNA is TGTGCCAGCAGCCACACAGGGTTGCGAGACACCCAGTAC. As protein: CASSHTGLRDTQY. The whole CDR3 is CASSHTGLRDTQYF.

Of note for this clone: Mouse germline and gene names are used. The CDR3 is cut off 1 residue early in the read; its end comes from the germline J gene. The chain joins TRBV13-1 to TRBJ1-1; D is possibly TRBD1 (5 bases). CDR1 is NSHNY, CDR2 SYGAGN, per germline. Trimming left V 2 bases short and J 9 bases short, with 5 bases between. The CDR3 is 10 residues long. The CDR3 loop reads CASSEGQVFF. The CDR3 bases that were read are TGTGCCAGCAGTGAGGGACAAGTCTTC.

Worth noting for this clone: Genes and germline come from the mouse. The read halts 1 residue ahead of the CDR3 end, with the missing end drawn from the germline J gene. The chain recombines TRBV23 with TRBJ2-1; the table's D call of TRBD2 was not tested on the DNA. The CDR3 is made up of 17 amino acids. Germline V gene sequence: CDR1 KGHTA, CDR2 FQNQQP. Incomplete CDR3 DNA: TGCTCCAGCAGTCCTCCGGGACTGGGGGGGCGCGGAGCTGAGCAGTTC. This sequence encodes CSSSPPGLGGRGAEQF. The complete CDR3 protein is CSSSPPGLGGRGAEQFF.

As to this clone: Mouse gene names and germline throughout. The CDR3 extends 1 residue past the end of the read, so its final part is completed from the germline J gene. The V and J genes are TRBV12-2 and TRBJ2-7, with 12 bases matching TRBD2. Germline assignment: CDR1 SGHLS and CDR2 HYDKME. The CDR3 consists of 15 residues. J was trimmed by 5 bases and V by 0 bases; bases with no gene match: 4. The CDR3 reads CASSLDWGGADEQYF. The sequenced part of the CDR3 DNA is TGTGCCAGCTCTCTCGACTGGGGGGGCGCGGATGAACAGTAC. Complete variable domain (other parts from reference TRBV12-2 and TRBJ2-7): NSGVVQSPRYIIKGKGERSILKCIPISGHLSVAWYQQTQGQELKFFIQHYDKMERDKGNLPSRFSVQQFDDYHSEMNMSALELEDSAVYFCASSLDWGGADEQYFGPGTRLTVL.

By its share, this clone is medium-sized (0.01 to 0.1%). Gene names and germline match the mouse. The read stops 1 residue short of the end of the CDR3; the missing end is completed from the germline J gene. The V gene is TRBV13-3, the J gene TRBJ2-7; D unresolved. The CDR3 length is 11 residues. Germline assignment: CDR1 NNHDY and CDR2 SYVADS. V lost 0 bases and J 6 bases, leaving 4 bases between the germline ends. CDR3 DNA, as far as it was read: TGTGCCAGCAGTGATGGGGTTGAACAGTAC. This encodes CASSDGVEQY. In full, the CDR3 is CASSDGVEQYF.

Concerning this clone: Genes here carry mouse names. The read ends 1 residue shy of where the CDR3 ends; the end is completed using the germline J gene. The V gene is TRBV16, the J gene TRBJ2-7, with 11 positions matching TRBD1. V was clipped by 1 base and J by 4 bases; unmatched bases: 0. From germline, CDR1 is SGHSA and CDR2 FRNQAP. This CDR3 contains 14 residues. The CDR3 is CASSLGDRGYEQYF. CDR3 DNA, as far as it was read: TGTGCAAGCAGCTTAGGGGACAGGGGGTATGAACAGTAC.

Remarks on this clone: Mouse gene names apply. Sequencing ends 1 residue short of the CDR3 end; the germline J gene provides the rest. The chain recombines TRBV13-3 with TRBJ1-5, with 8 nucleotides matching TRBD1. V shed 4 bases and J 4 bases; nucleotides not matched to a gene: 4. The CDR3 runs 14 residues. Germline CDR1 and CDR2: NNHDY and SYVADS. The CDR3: CASSHRGGNQAPLF. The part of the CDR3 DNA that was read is TGTGCCAGCAGTCACAGGGGGGGGAACCAGGCTCCGCTT. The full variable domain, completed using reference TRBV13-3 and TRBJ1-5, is EAAVTQSPRSKVAVTGGKVTLSCHQTNNHDYMYWYRQDTGHGLRLIHYSYVADSTEKGDIPDGYKASRPSQENFSLILELASLSQTAVYFCASSHRGGNQAPLFGEGTRLSVL.

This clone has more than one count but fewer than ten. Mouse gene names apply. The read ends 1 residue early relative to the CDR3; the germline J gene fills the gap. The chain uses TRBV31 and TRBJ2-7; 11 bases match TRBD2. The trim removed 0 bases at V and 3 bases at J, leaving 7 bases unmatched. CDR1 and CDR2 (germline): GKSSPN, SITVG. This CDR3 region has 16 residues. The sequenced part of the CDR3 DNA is TGTGCCTGGAGTCTAGGCAGGACTGGGGGGTTCTATGAACAGTAC. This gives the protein CAWSLGRTGGFYEQY. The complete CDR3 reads CAWSLGRTGGFYEQYF.

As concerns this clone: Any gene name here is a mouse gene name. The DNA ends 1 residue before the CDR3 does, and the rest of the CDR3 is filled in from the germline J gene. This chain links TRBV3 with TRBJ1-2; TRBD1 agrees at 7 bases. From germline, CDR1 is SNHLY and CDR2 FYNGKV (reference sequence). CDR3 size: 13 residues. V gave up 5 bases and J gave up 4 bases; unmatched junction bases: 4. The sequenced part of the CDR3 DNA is TGTGCCAGCAGCCAGGGGGGGTTCTCCGACTACACC. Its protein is CASSQGGFSDYT. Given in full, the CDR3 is CASSQGGFSDYTF.

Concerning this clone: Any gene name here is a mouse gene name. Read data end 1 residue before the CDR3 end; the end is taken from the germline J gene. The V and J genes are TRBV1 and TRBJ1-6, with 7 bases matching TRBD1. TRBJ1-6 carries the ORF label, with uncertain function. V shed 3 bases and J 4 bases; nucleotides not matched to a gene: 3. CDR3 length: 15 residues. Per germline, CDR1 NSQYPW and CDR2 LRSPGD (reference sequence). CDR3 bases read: TGCACCTGCAGTGCCCACAGGGGTTATAATTCGCCCCTCTAC. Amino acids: CTCSAHRGYNSPLY. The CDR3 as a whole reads CTCSAHRGYNSPLYF.